The 27 T cell receptor beta chains below all came from one sample that was sequenced in a study of beta chain features in type 1 diabetes. The study, taken as a whole, reports: Shorter TCRB CDR3s, moderately but significantly so, marked every one of the four CD4+ subsets in Type 1 diabetes patients.

These receptors have no known antigen. All of the isolated RNA was reverse transcribed, so expressed TCRB transcripts were sequenced. Using immunoSEQ multiplex PCR, the repertoire was profiled, and TCRdb retains in-frame clones only, with some absent. The data hold 52,000 or so clones, with around 50% observed a single time. Sequencing input: Tregs from blood. These receptors were taken from a woman aged 40 to 50 with type 1 diabetes.

The chain has TRBV19 and TRBJ2-7; 10 nucleotides line up with TRBD2. The junction had 9 bases not matched to a gene; V was cut back by 5 bases and J by 2 bases. The CDR3 is 16 amino acids. Germline assignment: CDR1 LNHDA and CDR2 SQIVND (reference sequence). This CDR3 reads CASSWSGGEGTYEQYF. The DNA of the CDR3 is TGTGCCAGTAGTTGGAGCGGGGGGGAGGGGACCTACGAGCAGTACTTC. Drawing the rest from reference TRBV19 and TRBJ2-7, the complete variable domain is DGGITQSPKYLFRKEGQNVTLSCEQNLNHDAMYWYRQDPGQGLRLIYYSQIVNDFQKGDIAEGYSVSREKKESFPLTVTSAQKNPTAFYLCASSWSGGEGTYEQYFGPGTRLTVT.

V and J are TRBV15 and TRBJ2-7, with a tentative D call TRBD2 (5 bases). Germline lookup yields CDR1 LNHNV and CDR2 YYDKDF (reference sequence). CDR3 length: 12 amino acids. Trimming removed 3 bases from V and 6 bases from J, with 9 bases in between. Written as DNA, the CDR3 is TGTGCCACCAGCAGGGACTTAGGCGAGCAGTACTTC. Amino acid sequence: CATSRDLGEQYF.

This clone occurred a few times. The CDR3: CASSLVLASGGETQYF. In DNA form, the CDR3 reads TGTGCCAGCAGCTTAGTTTTGGCTAGCGGCGGAGAGACCCAGTACTTC. The chain is built from TRBV7-8 and TRBJ2-5; 7 positions agree with TRBD2. The length of the CDR3 is 16 residues. Germline V gene data show CDR1 as SGHVS and CDR2 as FQNEAQ. The trim removed 1 base at V and 4 bases at J, leaving 9 bases unmatched.

This clone turned up a few times. The gene calls are TRBV9 and TRBJ2-2, with 10 bases matching TRBD2. V shed 4 bases and J 1 base; nucleotides not matched to a gene: 7. The CDR3 runs 17 residues. CDR1 is SGDLS and CDR2 is YYNGEE in the germline V gene. The CDR3 DNA sequence: TGTGCCAGCAGCCGCGGAGGACTAGCGGTGAACACCGGGGAGCTGTTTTTT. The encoded protein is CASSRGGLAVNTGELFF. The full variable domain, completed using reference TRBV9 and TRBJ2-2, is DSGVTQTPKHLITATGQRVTLRCSPRSGDLSVYWYQQSLDQGLQFLIQYYNGEERAKGNILERFSAQQFPDLHSELNLSSLELGDSALYFCASSRGGLAVNTGELFFGEGSRLTVL.

V and J are TRBV27 and TRBJ1-1, with 10 bases aligning to TRBD1. CDR1 is MNHEY, CDR2 SMNVEV, per germline (reference sequence). The V gene end was trimmed by 6 bases and the J gene end by 1 base; junction bases not matched to a gene: 8. This CDR3 is built from 16 residues. The CDR3 DNA sequence: TGTGCCAGCAGGTCGGGACAGGGGATTTCGAACACTGAAGCTTTCTTT. It codes for CASRSGQGISNTEAFF.

This sequence joins TRBV6-4 and TRBJ1-6, with D unresolved. This CDR3 contains 13 residues. The germline gives CDR1 MRHNA, CDR2 SNTAGT. Trimming cost V 5 bases and J 7 bases, with 9 bases left between them. The CDR3 loop reads CASSRDWNSPLHF. CDR3 in DNA: TGTGCCAGCAGTCGAGACTGGAATTCACCCCTCCACTTT.

The chain combines TRBV28 with TRBJ1-1; D is ambiguous. CDR1 and CDR2 from the germline V gene are MDHEN and SYDVKM. The CDR3 totals 14 residues. Trimming cost V 5 bases and J 1 base, with 11 bases left between them. CDR3 in DNA: TGTGCCAGCAGTCCGGCGACACCGAACACTGAAGCTTTCTTT. Amino acids: CASSPATPNTEAFF.

The chain combines TRBV19 with TRBJ2-1; 13 bases map to TRBD2. CDR3 length equals 16 residues. Per germline, CDR1 LNHDA and CDR2 SQIVND (reference sequence). Losses at the gene ends were 5 bases for V and 3 bases for J; bases not matched to a gene: 4. The DNA of the CDR3 is TGTGCCAGTAGTTGGGGACTAGCGGGACACTACAATGAGCAGTTCTTC. This codes for CASSWGLAGHYNEQFF.

The V and J genes are TRBV5-1 and TRBJ2-3; possibly TRBD1 for D (6 bases). Trimming took 2 bases from V and 1 from J, leaving 14 bases between them. There are 16 residues in the CDR3. Germline assignment: CDR1 SGHRS and CDR2 YFSETQ. In nucleotides, the CDR3 is TGCGCCAGCAGCTTTGGGAGACAGGTGGGCACAGATACGCAGTATTTT. It yields the protein CASSFGRQVGTDTQYF.

The chain employs TRBV5-4 and TRBJ1-2; 8 bases match TRBD1. J lost 4 bases, V lost 2 bases, and 4 bases had no gene match. Germline CDR1 and CDR2: SGHNT and YYREEE (reference sequence). CDR3 length: 14 amino acids. The DNA for the CDR3 is TGTGCCAGCAGCTTAAAGGACAGGGCCTATGGCTACACCTTC. Residues: CASSLKDRAYGYTF.

The chain couples TRBV7-2 to TRBJ2-7; a possible D gene is TRBD1 (6 bases). V was clipped by 1 base and J by 7 bases, with 14 bases between them. CDR1 and CDR2 (germline): SGHTA, FQGNSA. The length of the CDR3 is 14 residues. The CDR3 loop reads CASSLERDTGEQYF. In DNA form, the CDR3 reads TGTGCCAGCAGCTTAGAGAGGGACACGGGGGAGCAGTACTTC.

This clone came up a few times. The chain links TRBV7-9 to TRBJ2-7, with TRBD1 as a possible D gene (6 bases). The CDR3 length is 14 residues. Germline loops: CDR1 SEHNR, CDR2 FQNEAQ (reference sequence). Trimming took 6 bases from V and 3 from J, leaving 15 bases between them. DNA for the CDR3: TGTGCCAGCAGTCGGACAGCTCGGGGCTACGAGCAGTACTTC. Amino acid sequence: CASSRTARGYEQYF.

The gene calls are TRBV29-1 and TRBJ2-4; D might be TRBD2 (6 bases). The CDR3 is made up of 14 amino acids. Germline V gene sequence: CDR1 SQVTM, CDR2 ANQGSEA. Trimming shortened V by 6 bases and J by 6 bases, and 18 bases separated the two germline ends. CDR3 in amino acids: CSVRVSLEGNIQYF. The CDR3 coding sequence is TGCAGCGTCCGAGTAAGCTTGGAGGGAAACATTCAGTACTTC.

This clone has a single count. The chain couples TRBV7-9 to TRBJ1-1; no definite D call. The CDR3 spans 11 residues. The germline V gene encodes CDR1 SEHNR and CDR2 FQNEAQ (reference sequence). Trimming removed 3 bases at V and 5 bases at J, with 4 bases between. The CDR3 loop reads CASSLRTEAFF. The CDR3 DNA follows: TGTGCCAGCAGCTTGAGGACTGAAGCTTTCTTT.

The CDR3 DNA follows: TGTGCCAGCAGTGTAGGCGGCCAGAACTATGGCTACACCTTC. This sequence encodes CASSVGGQNYGYTF. This chain links TRBV2 with TRBJ1-2, with unresolved D. This CDR3 is 14 amino acids long. With 4 bases removed from V and 2 bases from J, the gap between germline ends came to 11 bases. Germline V gene data show CDR1 as SNHLY and CDR2 as FYNNEI.

The CDR3 nucleotides read TGTGCCAGCAGGCCCCTACTTTCCGCTAACACTGAAGCTTTCTTT. This encodes CASRPLLSANTEAFF. The chain recombines TRBV21-1 with TRBJ1-1. TRBV21-1 is classified as a pseudogene. The CDR3 sequence is 15 residues long.

CDR3: CASSPGSLGGNQPQHF. The CDR3 DNA follows: TGTGCCAGCTCACCCGGGTCCCTGGGAGGCAATCAGCCCCAGCATTTT. J is TRBJ1-5 and V is TRBV18, with unresolved D. Germline V gene sequence: CDR1 KGHSH, CDR2 LQKENI. V shed 3 bases and J shed 2 bases, with 14 bases lying between them. The CDR3 extends over 16 amino acids.

The J gene is TRBJ1-3, the V gene TRBV9; possibly TRBD1 for D (5 bases). Trimming removed 3 bases from V and 0 bases from J, with 13 bases in between. CDR1 and CDR2 from the germline V gene are SGDLS and YYNGEE. The CDR3 sequence is 16 residues long. Written as DNA, the CDR3 is TGTGCCAGCAGCGGCGGGGCCTCCCTCTCTGGAAACACCATATATTTT. As protein: CASSGGASLSGNTIYF.

A note on this clone: The junction and the germline gene differ at one end; a read error may be behind it. At the DNA level, this CDR3 is encoded by other sequences in the same sample as well. The J gene is TRBJ2-7, the V gene TRBV30; TRBD2 aligns across 12 bases. This CDR3 has 15 amino acids. In germline, CDR1 is GTSNPN, CDR2 SVGIG (reference sequence). The chain's CDR3 is CAWSVWTSGTYEQYF. The CDR3, as DNA: TGTGCCTGGAGTGTATGGACTAGCGGGACCTATGAGCAGTACTTC.

The chain joins TRBV30 to TRBJ2-7; a weak D match, TRBD2 (6 bases). Trimming removed 2 bases from V and 0 bases from J, with 8 bases in between. Germline CDR1 reads GTSNPN; CDR2 reads SVGIG (reference sequence). CDR3 length equals 13 residues. CDR3 in amino acids: CAWSSGFSYEQYF. CDR3 DNA sequence: TGTGCCTGGAGTAGCGGGTTCTCCTACGAGCAGTACTTC.

This chain uses TRBV5-6 with TRBJ1-1; D perhaps matches TRBD1 (5 bases). With 5 bases removed from V and 4 bases from J, the gap between germline ends came to 12 bases. CDR3 length: 13 residues. Germline CDR1 SGHDT, CDR2 YYEEEE. The DNA for the CDR3 is TGTGCCAGCAGTACCTCAGGGCGCACTGAAGCTTTCTTT. Residues: CASSTSGRTEAFF.

The chain couples TRBV7-2 to TRBJ1-5, with 9 bases fitting TRBD1. V was pared by 5 bases and J by 7 bases, with 12 bases of the junction left unmatched. The CDR3 has 16 residues. The germline V gene has CDR1 SGHTA and CDR2 FQGNSA. CDR3 sequence: CASSPDPGQGHQPQHF. Here the CDR3 DNA reads TGTGCCAGCAGCCCAGACCCGGGACAGGGACACCAGCCCCAGCATTTT.

There are a few counts of this clone. The chain is built from TRBV19 and TRBJ1-3; unclear D gene. Germline assignment: CDR1 LNHDA and CDR2 SQIVND (reference sequence). V lost 4 bases and J lost 0, with 19 bases in between. The CDR3 covers 18 residues. CDR3 amino acids: CASSKLYHTADSGNTIYF. Here the CDR3 DNA reads TGTGCCAGTAGTAAACTATACCACACCGCCGACTCTGGAAACACCATATATTTT.

The chain is built from TRBV28 and TRBJ2-6; D is ambiguous. V dropped 5 bases and J dropped 2 bases, with 4 bases sitting between them. The CDR3 has 13 amino acids. Germline lookup yields CDR1 MDHEN and CDR2 SYDVKM. CDR3 nucleotides: TGTGCCAGCAGTCTCCCTGGGGCCAACGTCCTGACTTTC. As protein: CASSLPGANVLTF.

For this clone: The junction departs from the called germline gene at one end, perhaps through a read error. This chain uses TRBV5-1 with TRBJ1-1, with D perhaps TRBD1 (5 bases). The germline V gene encodes CDR1 SGHRS and CDR2 YFSETQ. The CDR3 has 17 amino acids. The DNA for the CDR3 is TGCGCCAACAGCTTGGGAATCGTACGAGGACAAAAAAATGAAGCTTTCTTT. Translated: CANSLGIVRGQKNEAFF.

The gene calls are TRBV2 and TRBJ1-1; 9 positions agree with TRBD1. The CDR3 consists of 13 residues. After removal of 4 bases from V and 7 bases from J, the junction contained 4 bases not matched to a gene. The germline V gene encodes CDR1 SNHLY and CDR2 FYNNEI. Here the CDR3 reads CASSVPGQGEAFF. The CDR3 nucleotides read TGTGCCAGCAGTGTTCCGGGACAGGGTGAAGCTTTCTTT.

A few counts support this clone. The V and J genes are TRBV18 and TRBJ1-4; D perhaps matches TRBD1 (6 bases). This CDR3 region has 13 residues. V lost 2 bases, J lost 8 bases, and 9 bases lay in between. Looked up from germline, CDR1 is KGHSH and CDR2 is LQKENI. CDR3 region: CASSPAGEEKLFF. The CDR3 bases are TGTGCCAGCTCACCAGCAGGGGAGGAAAAACTGTTTTTT.